Below, one T cell receptor (beta chain) is given with its context. One end of the junction fails to match germline, which may point to a read error. The data are from a study of lymphopenia after photon versus proton radiotherapy. The data were produced by immunoSEQ multiplex PCR, yet TCRdb's version contains in-frame clones alone and is incomplete. This sample has around 16,000 clones, with about 88% found just once. CDR1 SEHNR and CDR2 FQNEAQ come from the germline V gene (reference sequence). The CDR3 is made up of 14 amino acids. The genes are TRBV7-9 and TRBJ2-7; 8 bases line up with TRBD1. The origin of this receptor is a woman aged 55-69 years with cholangiocarcinoma. Some clones in this sample may be carry-over from other donors' samples. The material sequenced was peripheral blood, taken from a patient treated with proton-based radiotherapy. CDR3 sequence: CASSFTGQANLVDF. The CDR3 nucleotides are TGTGCCAGCAGCTTCACGGGACAGGCGAATTTGGTAGACTTC. Variable domain in full (rest from reference TRBV7-9 and TRBJ2-7): DTGVSQNPRHKITKRGQNVTFRCDPISEHNRLYWYRQTLGQGPEFLTYFQNEAQLEKSRLLSDRFSAERPKGSFSTLEIQRTEQGDSAMYLCASSFTGQANLVDFGPGTRLTVT.